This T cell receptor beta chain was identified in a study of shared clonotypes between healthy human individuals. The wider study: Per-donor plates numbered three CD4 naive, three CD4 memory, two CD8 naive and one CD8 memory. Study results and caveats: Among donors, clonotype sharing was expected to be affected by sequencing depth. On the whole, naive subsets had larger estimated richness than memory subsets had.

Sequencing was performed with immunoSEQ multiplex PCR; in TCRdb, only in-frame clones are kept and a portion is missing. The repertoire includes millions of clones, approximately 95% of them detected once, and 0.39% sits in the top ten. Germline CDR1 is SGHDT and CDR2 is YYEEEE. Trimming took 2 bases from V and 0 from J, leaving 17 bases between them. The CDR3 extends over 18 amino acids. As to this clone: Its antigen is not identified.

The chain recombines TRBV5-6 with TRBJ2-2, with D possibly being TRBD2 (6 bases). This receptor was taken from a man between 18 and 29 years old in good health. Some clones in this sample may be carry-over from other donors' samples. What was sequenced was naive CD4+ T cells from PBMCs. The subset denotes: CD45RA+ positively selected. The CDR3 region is CASSLAHLAGTNTGELFF. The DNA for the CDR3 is TGTGCCAGCAGCTTAGCTCACTTGGCGGGGACGAACACCGGGGAGCTGTTTTTT.